The following is a T cell receptor (beta chain) sequence with its context. Antigen unknown. This sample is drawn from a study of blood T cells in healthy people across ages. Per individual sample, total RNA of at least 6 micrograms was extracted. Sample-barcoded 5' priming and a J-beta primer mix drove a second PCR of roughly 7 to 11 cycles. Every cDNA was tagged by a template-switch adaptor with 12 random nucleotides. TCRdb re-called the 5' RACE reads with MiXCR, one entry per CDR3 protein. This table has about 1.8 million distinct CDR3 sequences, around half appearing once. Broader study findings: A roughly linear age-dependent decrease characterized TCR beta diversity per million T cells. The study found more naive CD4+ cells and higher diversity in long-lived than aged donors.

The specimen was blood. The sequence was collected from a middle-aged woman in good health.

DNA of the CDR3: TGTGCCAGCAGCCCACGGGGGGTCAGGGATTCACCCCTCCACTTT. This sequence encodes CASSPRGVRDSPLHF. The chain links TRBV6-5 to TRBJ1-6; tentatively, D is TRBD1 (5 bases). V dropped 6 bases and J dropped 8 bases, with 17 bases sitting between them. The CDR3 totals 15 residues. Germline CDR1 reads MNHEY; CDR2 reads SVGAGI.